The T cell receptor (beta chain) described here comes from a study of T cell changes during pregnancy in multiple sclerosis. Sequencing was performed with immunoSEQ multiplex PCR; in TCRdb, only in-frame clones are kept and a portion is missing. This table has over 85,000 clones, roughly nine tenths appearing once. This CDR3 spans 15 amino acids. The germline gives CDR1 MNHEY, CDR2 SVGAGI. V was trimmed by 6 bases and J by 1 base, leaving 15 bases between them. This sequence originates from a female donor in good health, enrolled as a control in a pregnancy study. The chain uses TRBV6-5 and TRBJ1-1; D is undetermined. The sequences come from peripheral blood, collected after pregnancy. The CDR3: CASRVDGRWNTEAFF. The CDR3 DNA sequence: TGTGCCAGCAGAGTCGATGGTCGGTGGAACACTGAAGCTTTCTTT.